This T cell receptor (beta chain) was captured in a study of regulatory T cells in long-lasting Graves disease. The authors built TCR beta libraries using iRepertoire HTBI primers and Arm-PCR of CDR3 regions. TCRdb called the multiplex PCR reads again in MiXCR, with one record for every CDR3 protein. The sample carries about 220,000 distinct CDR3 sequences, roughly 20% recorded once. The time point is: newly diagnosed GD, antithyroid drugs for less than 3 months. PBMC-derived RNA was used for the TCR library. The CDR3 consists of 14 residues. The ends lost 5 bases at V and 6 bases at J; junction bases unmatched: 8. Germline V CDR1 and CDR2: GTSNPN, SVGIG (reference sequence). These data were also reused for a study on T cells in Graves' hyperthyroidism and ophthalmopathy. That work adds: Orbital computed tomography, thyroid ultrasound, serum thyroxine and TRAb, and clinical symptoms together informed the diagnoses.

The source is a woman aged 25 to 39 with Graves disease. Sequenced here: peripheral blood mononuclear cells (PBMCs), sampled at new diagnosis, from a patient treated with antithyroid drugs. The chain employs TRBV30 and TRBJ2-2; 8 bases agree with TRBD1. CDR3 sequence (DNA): TGTGCCTGGGGGACAGGAGCCCCGGCCGGGGAGCTGTTTTTT. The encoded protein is CAWGTGAPAGELFF. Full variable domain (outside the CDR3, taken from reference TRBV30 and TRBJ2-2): SQTIHQWPATLVQPVGSPLSLECTVEGTSNPNLYWYRQAAGRGLQLLFYSVGIGQISSEVPQNLSASRPQDRQFILSSKKLLLSDSGFYLCAWGTGAPAGELFFGEGSRLTVL.